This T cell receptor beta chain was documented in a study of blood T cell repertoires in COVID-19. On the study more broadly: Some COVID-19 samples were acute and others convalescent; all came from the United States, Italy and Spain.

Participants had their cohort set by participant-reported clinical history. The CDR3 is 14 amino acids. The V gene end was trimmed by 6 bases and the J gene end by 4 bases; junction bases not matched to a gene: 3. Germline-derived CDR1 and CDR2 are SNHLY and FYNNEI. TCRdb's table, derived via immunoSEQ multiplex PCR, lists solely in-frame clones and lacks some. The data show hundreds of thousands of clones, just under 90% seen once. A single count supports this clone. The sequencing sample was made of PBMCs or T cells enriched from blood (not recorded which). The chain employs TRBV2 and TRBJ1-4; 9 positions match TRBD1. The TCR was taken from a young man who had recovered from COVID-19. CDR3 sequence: CASRGGQGNEKLFF. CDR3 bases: TGTGCCAGCAGAGGGGGACAGGGTAATGAAAAACTGTTTTTT.